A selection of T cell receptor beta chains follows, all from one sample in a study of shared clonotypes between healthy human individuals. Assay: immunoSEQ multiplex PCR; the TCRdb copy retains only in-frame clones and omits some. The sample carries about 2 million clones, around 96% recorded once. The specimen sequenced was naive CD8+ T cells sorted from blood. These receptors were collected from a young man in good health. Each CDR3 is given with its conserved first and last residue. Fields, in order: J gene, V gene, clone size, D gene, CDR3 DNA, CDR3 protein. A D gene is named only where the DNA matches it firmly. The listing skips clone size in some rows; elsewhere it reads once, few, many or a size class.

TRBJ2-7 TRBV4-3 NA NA TGCGCCAGCAGCCAGAACAGGGACTTGGTTTCCTACGAGCAGTACTTC CASSQNRDLVSYEQYF
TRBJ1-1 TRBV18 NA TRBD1 TGTGCCAGCTCACCTTCATGGAGACAGGGAAGCACTGAAGCTTTCTTT CASSPSWRQGSTEAFF
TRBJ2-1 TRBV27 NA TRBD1 TGTGCCAGCAGTCAGGACAGGGGGATCTACAATGAGCAGTTCTTC CASSQDRGIYNEQFF
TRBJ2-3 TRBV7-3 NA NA TGTGCCAGCAGCTTAGGGCTAGGGCCGGACACAGATACGCAGTATTTT CASSLGLGPDTDTQYF
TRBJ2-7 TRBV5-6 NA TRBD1 TGTGCCAGCAGCTCAGCCGGGACAGGGGTTTTGGGGGAGCAGTACTTC CASSSAGTGVLGEQYF
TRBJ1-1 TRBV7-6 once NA TGTGCCAGCAGCTTAGCCGGGGGGTCTGAAGCTTTCTTT CASSLAGGSEAFF
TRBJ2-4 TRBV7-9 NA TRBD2 TGTGCCAGCAGCTCCGACTGGCGGGAGGACAACATTCAGTACTTC CASSSDWREDNIQYF
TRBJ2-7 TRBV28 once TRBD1 TGTGCCAGCAGTTTATACAGGGGGCAGGGCGAGCAGTACTTC CASSLYRGQGEQYF
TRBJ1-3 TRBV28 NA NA TGTGCCAGCAGTATAAGGGGAGGGTCTGGAAACACCATATATTTT CASSIRGGSGNTIYF
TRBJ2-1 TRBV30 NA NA TGTGCCTGGAGTCAATACCACAATGAGCAGTTCTTC CAWSQYHNEQFF
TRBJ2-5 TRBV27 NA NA TGTGCCAGCAGTTTGGGTACTAGCCTGGGCGAGACCCAGTACTTC CASSLGTSLGETQYF
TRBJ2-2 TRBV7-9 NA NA TGTGCCAGCAGCCCGGACTACGGGGAGCTGTTTTTT CASSPDYGELFF
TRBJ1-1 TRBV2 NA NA TGTGCCAGCAGTGTTCGGGGTTCCCTCAATGAAGCTTTCTTT CASSVRGSLNEAFF
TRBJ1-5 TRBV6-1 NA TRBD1 TGTGCCAGCAGTGAGCTCACAGGGGCAAATCAGCCCCAGCATTTT CASSELTGANQPQHF
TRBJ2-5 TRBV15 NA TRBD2 TGTGCCACCAGCGCGCAATCTAGCGGCCAAGAGACCCAGTACTTC CATSAQSSGQETQYF
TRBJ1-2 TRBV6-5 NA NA TGTGCCAGCAGTTCTGGGCCGTGGAGGGAGAACTATGGCTACACCTTC CASSSGPWRENYGYTF
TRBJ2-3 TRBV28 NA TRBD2 TGTTGCGTCGGGACTAGCGGGGAACGTAGCACAGATACGCAGTATTTT CCVGTSGERSTDTQYF
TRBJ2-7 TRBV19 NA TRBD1 TGTGCCAGTAGTGCCGGGACAGGTCTCAACGAGCAGTACTTC CASSAGTGLNEQYF
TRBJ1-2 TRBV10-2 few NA TGCGCCAGCAGTGAGATACTCAATAACTATGGCTACACCTTC CASSEILNNYGYTF
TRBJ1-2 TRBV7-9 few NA TGTGCCAGCAGTAACGGAAACTATGGCTACACCTTC CASSNGNYGYTF
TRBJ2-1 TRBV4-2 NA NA TGTGCCAGCAGCCAGATTGGGGGGTCGGGTGACGAGCAGTTCTTC CASSQIGGSGDEQFF
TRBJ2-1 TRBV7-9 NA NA TGTGCCAGCAGCTACCCACAGAAGTACAATGAGCAGTTCTTC CASSYPQKYNEQFF
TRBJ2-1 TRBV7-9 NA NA TGTGCCAGCAGCTTAGGTCGAGTGAATGAGCAGTTCTTC CASSLGRVNEQFF
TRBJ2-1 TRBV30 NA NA TGTGCCTGGGGCGCTGTCAATGAGCAGTTCTTC CAWGAVNEQFF
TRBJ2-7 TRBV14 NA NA TGTGCCAGCAGCCAAGTGGGCAGTCCCTACGAGCAGTACTTC CASSQVGSPYEQYF
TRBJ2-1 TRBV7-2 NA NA TGTGCCAGCAAGGACATCACTTACAATGAGCAGTTCTTC CASKDITYNEQFF
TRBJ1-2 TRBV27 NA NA TGTGCCAGCAGTTTTAGGGCCTCAAACGCAAACTATGGCTACACCTTC CASSFRASNANYGYTF
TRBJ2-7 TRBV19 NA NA TGTGCTACTCTCAACGGAGTCGAGCAGTACTTC CATLNGVEQYF
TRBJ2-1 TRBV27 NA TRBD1 TGTGCCAGCAGTTTAGAAGGGACAGGGATCGGTGATGAGCAGTTCTTC CASSLEGTGIGDEQFF
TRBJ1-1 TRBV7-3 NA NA TGTGCCAGCAGCTTAAGCTCGGGTGAAGCTTTCTTT CASSLSSGEAFF
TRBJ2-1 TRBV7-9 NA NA TGTGCCAGCAGCGGGATTAGAGTCTCCTACAATGAGCAGTTCTTC CASSGIRVSYNEQFF
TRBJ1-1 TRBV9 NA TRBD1 TGTGCCAGCAGCACCCAGGGGGTGAACACTGAAGCTTTCTTT CASSTQGVNTEAFF
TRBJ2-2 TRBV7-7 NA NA TGTGCTAGCAGCAAGGGGCCAGGGGTCACCGGGGAGCTGTTTTTT CASSKGPGVTGELFF
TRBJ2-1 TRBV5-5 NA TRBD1 TGTGCCAGCAGCTCGGGACAGGGTGGGGATGAGCAGTTCTTC CASSSGQGGDEQFF
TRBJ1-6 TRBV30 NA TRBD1 TGTGCCTGGAGGACAGGGAGCTCCTATAATTCACCCCTCCACTTT CAWRTGSSYNSPLHF
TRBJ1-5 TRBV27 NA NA TGTGCCAGCAGCACGGGGCAGGGTAGCAATCAGCCCCAGCATTTT CASSTGQGSNQPQHF
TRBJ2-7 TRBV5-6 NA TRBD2 TGTGCCAGCAGCGCCGACCGACTAGCGGGAGTGGGCGAGCAGTACTTC CASSADRLAGVGEQYF
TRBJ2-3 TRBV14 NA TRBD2 TGTGCCAGCAGCCCCCGGGGGGGGACTAGCACACTCTTCACAGATACGCAGTATTTT CASSPRGGTSTLFTDTQYF
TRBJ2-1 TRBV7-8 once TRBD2 TGTGCCAGCAGCTCACACCTAGCGGGCAACTCCTACAATGAGCAGTTCTTC CASSSHLAGNSYNEQFF
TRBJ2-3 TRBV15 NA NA TGTGCCACCAGCATCCCCTGGGGGCAGGAGAGCACAGATACGCAGTATTTT CATSIPWGQESTDTQYF
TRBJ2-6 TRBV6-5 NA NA TGTGCCAGCAGTTACTCAGACGGTGGGGCCAACGTCCTGACTTTC CASSYSDGGANVLTF
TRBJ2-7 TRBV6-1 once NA TGTGCCACCGCGTTGATACGGGACTACGAGCAGTACTTC CATALIRDYEQYF
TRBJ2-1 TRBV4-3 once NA TGCGCCAGCAGCCAAGACCGGGCTAGCGAAGACAATGAGCAGTTCTTC CASSQDRASEDNEQFF
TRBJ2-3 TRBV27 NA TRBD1 TGTGCCAGCGGGACAGGGCCAATCCGTGATACGCAGTATTTT CASGTGPIRDTQYF
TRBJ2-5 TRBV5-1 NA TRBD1 TGCGCCAGCAGCTTTGGGACAGGGGGCCAAGAGACCCAGTACTTC CASSFGTGGQETQYF
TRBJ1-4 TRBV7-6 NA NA TGTGCCAGCAGCTCCCTCTCCTCGGGTGGAGCAACTAATGAAAAACTGTTTTTT CASSSLSSGGATNEKLFF
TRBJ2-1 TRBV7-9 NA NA TGTGCCAGCAGCTTAGTTAACAGGGAGAATGAGCAGTTCTTC CASSLVNRENEQFF
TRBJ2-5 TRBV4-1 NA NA TGCGCCAGCAGCCAAGATTCGATTCGAGGGGCCGCAGAGACCCAGTACTTC CASSQDSIRGAAETQYF
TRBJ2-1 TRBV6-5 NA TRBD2 TGTGCCAGCAGTTACCCGCTAGCGGGCGTCGTTGAGCAGTTCTTC CASSYPLAGVVEQFF
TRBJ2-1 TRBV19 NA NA TGTGCCAGTAGTACCCTCCAGGGACGATACAATGAGCAGTTCTTC CASSTLQGRYNEQFF
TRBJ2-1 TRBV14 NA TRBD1 TGTGCCAGCAGCTCACACAGGGGATCGACCTACAATGAGCAGTTCTTC CASSSHRGSTYNEQFF
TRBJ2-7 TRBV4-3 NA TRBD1 TGCGCCAGCAGCTCATCCGGGACAGGGGTGGGGGAGCAGTACTTC CASSSSGTGVGEQYF
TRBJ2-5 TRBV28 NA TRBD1 TGTGCCAGCAGCAGTGGACAGGGACAAGAGACCCAGTACTTC CASSSGQGQETQYF
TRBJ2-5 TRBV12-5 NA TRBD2 TGTGCTAGTGGTCCAGGACTAGCGGGGACCCAGTACTTC CASGPGLAGTQYF
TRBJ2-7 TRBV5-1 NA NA TGCGCCAGCAGCTTGTCCCCAGGATACGAGCAGTACTTC CASSLSPGYEQYF
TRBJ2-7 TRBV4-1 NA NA TGCGCCAGCAGCGACCCACGGGGGAGCGAGCAGTACTTC CASSDPRGSEQYF
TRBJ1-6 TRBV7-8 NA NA TGTGCCAGCAGCTTGGGTCAGTGGGGGGAGATTAATTCACCCCTCCACTTT CASSLGQWGEINSPLHF
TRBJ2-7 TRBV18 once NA TGTGCCAGCTCACCATCCGGGGACTACGAGCAGTACTTC CASSPSGDYEQYF
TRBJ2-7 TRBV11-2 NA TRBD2 TGTGCCAGCAGCCAGGGGACTAGCTTATACGAGCAGTACTTC CASSQGTSLYEQYF
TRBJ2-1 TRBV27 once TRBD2 TGTGCCAGCAGTTTCACGGGGGGTGAGCAGTTCTTC CASSFTGGEQFF